This TCR beta chain was documented in a study of T cell responses to AZD1222 COVID-19 vaccine. Profiled with immunoSEQ multiplex PCR; TCRdb holds only in-frame clones, not every one. The sample has about 130,000 clones; 80% to 90% are singletons. The length of the CDR3 is 13 residues. CDR1 and CDR2 (germline): SGDLS, YYNGEE. V lost 3 bases to trimming and J lost 4 bases, with 8 bases between them. The TCR was taken from an adult in good health. The V and J genes are TRBV9 and TRBJ2-1; TRBD2 is a possible D gene (6 bases). The source material was peripheral blood, sampled on day 0 of AZD1222 vaccination. The chain's CDR3 is CASSDGTYNEQFF. In DNA, the CDR3 is TGTGCCAGCAGCGATGGGACTTACAATGAGCAGTTCTTC. Variable domain in full (rest from reference TRBV9 and TRBJ2-1): DSGVTQTPKHLITATGQRVTLRCSPRSGDLSVYWYQQSLDQGLQFLIQYYNGEERAKGNILERFSAQQFPDLHSELNLSSLELGDSALYFCASSDGTYNEQFFGPGTRLTVL.